Below, one TCR beta chain is given with its context. Some clones are missing from TCRdb's copy, which holds only in-frame ones; the method was immunoSEQ multiplex PCR. The sample yields 250,000 to 300,000 clones, 75% to 90% seen once. J gave up 5 bases and V 1 base, and 7 bases lay outside the gene matches. The germline gives CDR1 SGHRS, CDR2 YFSETQ. The CDR3 is made up of 15 amino acids. These data are taken from a study of blood T cell repertoires in COVID-19. Study context: Acute and convalescent COVID-19 samples came from the United States, Italy and Spain.

The sequenced material came from peripheral blood. The source of this sequence is a woman aged 45 to 65 who had recovered from COVID-19. This chain links TRBV5-1 with TRBJ1-2, with 8 bases aligning to TRBD1. CDR3 bases: TGCGCCAGCAGCTTGTCCCAGGGGGCTCTGTATGGCTACACCTTC. Translation: CASSLSQGALYGYTF.